The clone carrying this T cell receptor beta chain has only one observation. Seattle cases were enrolled at active infection and followed longitudinally. The data stem from a study of blood T cell repertoires in COVID-19. Turning to the study itself: Donors in the United States, Italy and Spain gave samples during acute or convalescent COVID-19.

Germline V lookup: CDR1 GTSNPN, CDR2 SVGIG (reference sequence). Trimming removed 3 bases at V and 6 bases at J, with 8 bases between. There are 11 residues in the CDR3. Original data processing: By means of reference gene primer amplification, nucleated cell counts were estimated. The protocol was immunoSEQ multiplex PCR, while the TCRdb copy is restricted to in-frame clones and leaves out a portion. That table furnishes V, J and clone size, whereas the DNA furnished D and trimming. The table lists 250,000 to 350,000 clones, around nine tenths of them singletons. The chain links TRBV30 to TRBJ1-2; a possible D gene is TRBD1 (6 bases). This clonotype originated in a woman aged 25-40 years with COVID-19, enrolled during active disease. Sequencing was done on a sample of peripheral blood. The CDR3 DNA reads TGTGCCTGGAGCCAGGGGCATGGCTACACCTTC. Translation: CAWSQGHGYTF.